This T cell receptor beta chain was recorded in a study of T cells in Graves' hyperthyroidism and ophthalmopathy. RNA transcripts yielded amplified TCR beta CDR3 regions. A set of HTBI primers served as the primers for a first-round RT-PCR of the TCR CDR3. In TCRdb, the multiplex PCR reads were re-called with MiXCR into one record per CDR3 protein. This table has roughly 500,000 distinct CDR3 sequences, about 43% appearing once. This clonotype was counted at least ten times. Trimming removed 4 bases at V and 8 bases at J, with 15 bases between. Per the germline V gene, CDR1 is SGHRS and CDR2 is YFSETQ. CDR3 length: 14 residues.

This chain links TRBV5-1 with TRBJ1-4; no firm D call. This receptor was taken from an adult woman with Graves' disease, either hyperthyroidism or ophthalmopathy (not recorded which). Sequencing was done on a sample of peripheral blood or thyroid tissue (not recorded which). The chain's CDR3 is CASSDGVLSEKLFF. The CDR3 DNA sequence: TGCGCCAGCAGCGACGGGGTTTTAAGCGAAAAACTGTTTTTT.